Given below is one T cell receptor beta chain in context. These data originate in a study of cytomegalovirus exposure and HLA in healthy donors. This table comes from immunoSEQ multiplex PCR, and its TCRdb copy is limited to in-frame clones, with some not included. This table has 150,000 to 200,000 clones, more than 80% appearing once. With 8 bases clipped from V and 6 bases from J, the junction kept 12 bases outside the gene matches. The CDR3 spans 14 residues. Germline V gene data show CDR1 as SNHLY and CDR2 as FYNNEI. The receptor was derived from a man between 18 and 35 years old in good health and CMV-seropositive. This chain connects TRBV2 to TRBJ2-7, with TRBD1 matching 8 bases. Sequencing was done on a sample of PBMCs. The CDR3 DNA reads as TGTGCCAGCGCGCCCCGACAGGGGACGAGCGAGCAGTACTTC. This codes for CASAPRQGTSEQYF.